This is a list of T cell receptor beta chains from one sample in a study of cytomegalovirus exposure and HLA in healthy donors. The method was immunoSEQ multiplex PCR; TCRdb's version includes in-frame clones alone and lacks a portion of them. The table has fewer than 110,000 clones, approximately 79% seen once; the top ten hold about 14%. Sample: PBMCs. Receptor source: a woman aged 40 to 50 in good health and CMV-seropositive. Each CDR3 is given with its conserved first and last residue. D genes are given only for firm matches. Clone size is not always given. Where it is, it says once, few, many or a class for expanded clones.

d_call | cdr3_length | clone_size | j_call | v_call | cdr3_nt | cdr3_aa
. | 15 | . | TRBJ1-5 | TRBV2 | TGTGCCAGCAGCGCGCGGACCGGAGGCGATCAGCCCCAGCATTTT | CASSARTGGDQPQHF
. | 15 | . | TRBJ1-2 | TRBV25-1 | TGTGCCAGCAGTGAATTCGGAGGGGTTGGGTATGGCTACACCTTC | CASSEFGGVGYGYTF
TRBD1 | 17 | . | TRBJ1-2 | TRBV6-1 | TGTGCCAGCAGTGAAGCAACGGGACAGGGGACCCGAGATGGCTACACCTTC | CASSEATGQGTRDGYTF
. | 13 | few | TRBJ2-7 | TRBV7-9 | TGTGCCAGCAGCTTACGTTCGACAGAGAAGCAGTACTTC | CASSLRSTEKQYF
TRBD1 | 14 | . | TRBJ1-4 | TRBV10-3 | TGTGCCATCAGCCCCGGGACAGGGAATGAAAAACTGTTTTTT | CAISPGTGNEKLFF
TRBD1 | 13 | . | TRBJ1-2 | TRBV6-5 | TGTGCCAGCAGAACCGGACAGGGCTATGGCTACACCTTC | CASRTGQGYGYTF
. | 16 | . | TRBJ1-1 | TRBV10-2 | TGCGCCAGCAACTTGAGAGAATACGGGCCACAGGCTGAAGCTTTCTTT | CASNLREYGPQAEAFF
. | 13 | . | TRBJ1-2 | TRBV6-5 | TGTGCCAGCAGAAACAAGATAAACTATGGCTACACCTTC | CASRNKINYGYTF
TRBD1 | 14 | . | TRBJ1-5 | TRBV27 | TGTGCCAGCAGTTCAGGACAGGCGAATCAGCCCCAGCATTTT | CASSSGQANQPQHF
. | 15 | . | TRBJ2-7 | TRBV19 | TGTGCCAGTAGTATAAAACACCTGGGCCCATACGAGCAGTACTTC | CASSIKHLGPYEQYF
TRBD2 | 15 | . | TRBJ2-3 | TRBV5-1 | TGCGCCAGCAGCTCGACTAGCGGCCGCACAGATACGCAGTATTTT | CASSSTSGRTDTQYF
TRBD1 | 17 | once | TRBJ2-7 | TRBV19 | TGTGCCAGTAGAAACCAAGGTACCGGGACAGGGGCCTACGAGCAGTACTTC | CASRNQGTGTGAYEQYF
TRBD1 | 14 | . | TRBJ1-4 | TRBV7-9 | TGTGCCAGCAGCTTAGCAGGGGGCGGTGAAAAACTGTTTTTT | CASSLAGGGEKLFF
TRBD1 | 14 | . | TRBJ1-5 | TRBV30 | TGTGCCTGGAGGGGAGCAGGGGGCTGGCAGCCCCAGCATTTT | CAWRGAGGWQPQHF
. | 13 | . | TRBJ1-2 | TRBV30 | TGTGCCTGGAGTGGGCAGCGAGTAGGCGGCTACACCTTC | CAWSGQRVGGYTF
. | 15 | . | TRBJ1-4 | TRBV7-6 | TGTGCCAGCAGCTTCACAGGGATGGGGAATGAAAAACTGTTTTTT | CASSFTGMGNEKLFF